A single T cell receptor (beta chain) is shown here with its context. Clones were sequenced by immunoSEQ multiplex PCR, and TCRdb holds only the in-frame ones, with some missing. Of 80,000 or so clones detected, around 83% appear once; the ten largest clones hold 8.5% to 10%. The sample is drawn from a study of blood T cell repertoires in COVID-19. This CDR3 has 11 amino acids. Germline CDR1 reads SGHTS; CDR2 reads YDEGEE. V lost 7 bases and J lost 4, with 8 bases in between. The rearrangement uses TRBV5-8 and TRBJ1-1; no reliable D call. This receptor was identified in a human donor in a cohort sampled during active COVID-19. The sample was peripheral blood. Written as DNA, the CDR3 is TGTGCCAGCGAGAGGGTCACTGAAGCTTTCTTT. As protein: CASERVTEAFF.